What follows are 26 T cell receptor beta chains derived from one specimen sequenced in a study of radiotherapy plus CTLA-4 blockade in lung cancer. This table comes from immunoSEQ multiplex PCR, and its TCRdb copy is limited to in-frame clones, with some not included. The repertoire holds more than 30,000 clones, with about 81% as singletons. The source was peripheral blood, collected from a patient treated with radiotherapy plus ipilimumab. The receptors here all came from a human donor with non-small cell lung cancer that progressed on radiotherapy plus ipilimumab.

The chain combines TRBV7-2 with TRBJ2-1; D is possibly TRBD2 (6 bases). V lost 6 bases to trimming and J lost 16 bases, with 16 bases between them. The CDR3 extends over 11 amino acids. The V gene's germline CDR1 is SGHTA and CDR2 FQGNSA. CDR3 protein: CASRGGAGTFF. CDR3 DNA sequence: TGTGCCAGCAGGGGTGGAGCAGGGACTTTCTTC.

Here the CDR3 DNA reads TGCGCCAGCAGCTTGTGGACAGGAAACACTGAAGCTTTCTTT. This sequence encodes CASSLWTGNTEAFF. J is TRBJ1-1 and V is TRBV5-1, with 7 bases identical to TRBD1. Looked up from germline, CDR1 is SGHRS and CDR2 is YFSETQ. V shed 1 base and J 2 bases; nucleotides not matched to a gene: 2. This CDR3 region has 14 residues.

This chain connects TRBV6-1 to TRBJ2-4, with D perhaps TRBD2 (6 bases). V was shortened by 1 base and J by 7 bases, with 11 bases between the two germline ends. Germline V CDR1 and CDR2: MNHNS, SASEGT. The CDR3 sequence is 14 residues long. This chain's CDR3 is CASSEDGGTNIQYF. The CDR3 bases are TGTGCCAGCAGTGAAGATGGGGGGACCAACATTCAGTACTTC.

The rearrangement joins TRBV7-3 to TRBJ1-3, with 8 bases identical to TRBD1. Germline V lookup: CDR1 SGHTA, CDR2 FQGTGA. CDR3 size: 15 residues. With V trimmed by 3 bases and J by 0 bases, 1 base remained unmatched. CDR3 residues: CASSLDRVSGNTIYF. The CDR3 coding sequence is TGTGCCAGCAGCTTGGACAGGGTCTCTGGAAACACCATATATTTT.

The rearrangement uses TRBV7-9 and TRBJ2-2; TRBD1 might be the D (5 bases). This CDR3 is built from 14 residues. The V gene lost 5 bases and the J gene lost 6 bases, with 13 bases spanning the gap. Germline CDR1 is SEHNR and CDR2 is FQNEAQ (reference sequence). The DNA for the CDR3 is TGTGCCAGCAGCAGGGGCAGGGATGCCGGGGAGCTGTTTTTT. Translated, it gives CASSRGRDAGELFF.

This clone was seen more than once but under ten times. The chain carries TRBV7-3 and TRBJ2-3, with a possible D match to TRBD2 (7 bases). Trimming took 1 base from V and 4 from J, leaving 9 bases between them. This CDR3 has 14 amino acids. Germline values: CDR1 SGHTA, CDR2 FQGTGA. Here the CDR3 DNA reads TGTGCCAGCAGCTTAAGGGGGGGCTCAGATACGCAGTATTTT. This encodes CASSLRGGSDTQYF.

The chain's CDR3 is CASSAVGSSETQYF. The CDR3 DNA follows: TGTGCCAGCAGCGCCGTAGGGAGTTCAGAGACCCAGTACTTC. V usage is TRBV9 and J usage is TRBJ2-5; weak D call: TRBD2 (5 bases). The V end was cut by 3 bases, the J end by 4 bases, with 13 bases between. In germline, CDR1 is SGDLS, CDR2 YYNGEE. The CDR3 length is 14 residues.

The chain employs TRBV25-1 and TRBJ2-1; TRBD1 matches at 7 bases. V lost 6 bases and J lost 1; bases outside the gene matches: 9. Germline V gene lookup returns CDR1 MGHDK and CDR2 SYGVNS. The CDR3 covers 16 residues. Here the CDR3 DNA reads TGTGCCAGCAGGGGGGACAGCTCCAGATCCTACAATGAGCAGTTCTTC. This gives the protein CASRGDSSRSYNEQFF.

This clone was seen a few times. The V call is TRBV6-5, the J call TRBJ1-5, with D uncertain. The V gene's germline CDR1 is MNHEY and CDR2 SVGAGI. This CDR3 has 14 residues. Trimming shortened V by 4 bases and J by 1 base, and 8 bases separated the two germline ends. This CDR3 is CASSSEASNQPQHF. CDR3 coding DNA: TGTGCCAGCAGTTCGGAGGCAAGCAATCAGCCCCAGCATTTT.

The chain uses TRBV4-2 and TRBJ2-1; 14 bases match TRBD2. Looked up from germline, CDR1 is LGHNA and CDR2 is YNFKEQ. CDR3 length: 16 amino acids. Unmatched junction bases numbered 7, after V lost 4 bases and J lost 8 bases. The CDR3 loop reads CASSPSGTSGGDEQFF. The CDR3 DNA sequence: TGTGCCAGCAGCCCTTCCGGGACTAGCGGGGGCGATGAGCAGTTCTTC.

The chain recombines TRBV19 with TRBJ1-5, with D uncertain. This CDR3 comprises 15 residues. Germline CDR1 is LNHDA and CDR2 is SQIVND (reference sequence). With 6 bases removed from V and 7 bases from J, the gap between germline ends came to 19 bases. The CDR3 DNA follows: TGTGCCAGTAGGTCACCCAGTGCGGGGAGACAGCCCCAGCATTTT. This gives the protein CASRSPSAGRQPQHF.

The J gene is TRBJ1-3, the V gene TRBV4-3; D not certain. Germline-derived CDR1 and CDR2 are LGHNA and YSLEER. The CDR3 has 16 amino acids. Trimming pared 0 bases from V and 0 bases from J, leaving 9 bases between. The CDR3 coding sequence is TGCGCCAGCAGCCAAGATCAGGCCCTCTCTGGAAACACCATATATTTT. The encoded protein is CASSQDQALSGNTIYF.

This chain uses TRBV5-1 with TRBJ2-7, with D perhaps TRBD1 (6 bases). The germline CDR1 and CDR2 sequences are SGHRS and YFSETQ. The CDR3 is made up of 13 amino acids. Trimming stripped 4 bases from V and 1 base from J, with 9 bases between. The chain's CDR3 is CASSAGTSYEQYF. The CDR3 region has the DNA TGCGCCAGCAGCGCCGGGACATCCTACGAGCAGTACTTC.

The CDR3 sequence is CASSHDRVSGTEAFF. For the CDR3, the DNA is TGTGCCAGCAGTCACGACAGGGTATCGGGGACTGAAGCTTTCTTT. This chain uses TRBV6-5 with TRBJ1-1; 7 positions match TRBD1. This CDR3 is 15 amino acids long. V lost 5 bases to trimming and J lost 5 bases; unmatched junction nucleotides: 11. Germline lookup yields CDR1 MNHEY and CDR2 SVGAGI.

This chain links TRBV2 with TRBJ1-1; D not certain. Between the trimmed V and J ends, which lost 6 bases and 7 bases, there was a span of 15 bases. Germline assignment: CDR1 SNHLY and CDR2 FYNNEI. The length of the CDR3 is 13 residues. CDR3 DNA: TGTGCCAGCAGCCGAGGTGTAAAGGTTGAAGCTTTCTTT. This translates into CASSRGVKVEAFF.

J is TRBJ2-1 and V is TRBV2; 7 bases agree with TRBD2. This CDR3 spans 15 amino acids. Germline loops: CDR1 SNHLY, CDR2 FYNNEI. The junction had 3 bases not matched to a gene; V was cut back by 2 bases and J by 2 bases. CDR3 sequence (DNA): TGTGCCAGCAGTGAAAAGCGGGGTCCCTACAATGAGCAGTTCTTC. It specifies CASSEKRGPYNEQFF.

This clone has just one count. This CDR3 is CSVVSGGPSTDTQYF. DNA of the CDR3: TGCAGCGTTGTTAGCGGGGGCCCTAGCACAGATACGCAGTATTTT. V gene TRBV29-1 combines with J gene TRBJ2-3; 9 bases are shared with TRBD2. The CDR3 extends over 15 amino acids. Trimming cost V 4 bases and J 0 bases; bases outside gene matches: 5. The V gene's germline CDR1 is SQVTM and CDR2 ANQGSEA.

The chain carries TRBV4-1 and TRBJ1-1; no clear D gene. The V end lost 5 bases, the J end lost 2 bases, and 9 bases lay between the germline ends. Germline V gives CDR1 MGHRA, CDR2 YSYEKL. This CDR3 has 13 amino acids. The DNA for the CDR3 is TGCGCCAGCAGCACCGGACTAAACACTGAAGCTTTCTTT. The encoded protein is CASSTGLNTEAFF.

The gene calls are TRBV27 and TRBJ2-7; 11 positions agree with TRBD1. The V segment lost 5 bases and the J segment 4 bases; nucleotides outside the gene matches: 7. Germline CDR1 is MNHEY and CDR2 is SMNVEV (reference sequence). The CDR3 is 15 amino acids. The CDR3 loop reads CASSAPGQGVYEQYF. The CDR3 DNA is TGTGCCAGCAGTGCTCCGGGACAGGGGGTTTACGAGCAGTACTTC.

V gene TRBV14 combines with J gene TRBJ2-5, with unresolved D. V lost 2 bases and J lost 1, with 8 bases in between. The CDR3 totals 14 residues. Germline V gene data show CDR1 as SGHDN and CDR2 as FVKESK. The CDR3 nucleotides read TGTGCCAGCAGCCAACTAGTTTTCCAAGAGACCCAGTACTTC. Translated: CASSQLVFQETQYF. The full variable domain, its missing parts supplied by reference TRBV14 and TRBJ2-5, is EAGVTQFPSHSVIEKGQTVTLRCDPISGHDNLYWYRRVMGKEIKFLLHFVKESKQDESGMPNNRFLAERTGGTYSTLKVQPAELEDSGVYFCASSQLVFQETQYFGPGTRLLVL.

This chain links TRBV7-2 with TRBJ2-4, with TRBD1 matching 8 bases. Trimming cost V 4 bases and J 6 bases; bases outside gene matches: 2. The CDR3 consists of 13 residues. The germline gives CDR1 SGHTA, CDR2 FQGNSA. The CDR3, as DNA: TGTGCCAGCAGCTCAGGGACAGGAAACATTCAGTACTTC. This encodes CASSSGTGNIQYF.

CDR3 region: CASSQGASTNSPLHF. The CDR3 nucleotides read TGTGCCAGCAGTCAGGGGGCCTCAACTAATTCACCCCTCCACTTT. The chain couples TRBV28 to TRBJ1-6; 8 bases are a match to TRBD1. The CDR3 spans 15 residues. With V trimmed by 5 bases and J by 6 bases, 6 bases remained unmatched. Germline V gives CDR1 MDHEN, CDR2 SYDVKM.

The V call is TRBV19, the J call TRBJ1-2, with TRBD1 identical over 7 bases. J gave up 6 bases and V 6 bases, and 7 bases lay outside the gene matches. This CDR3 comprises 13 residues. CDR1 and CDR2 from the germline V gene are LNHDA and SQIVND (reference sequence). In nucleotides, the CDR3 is TGTGCCAGTAGAACGGACAGGTCAGATGGCTACACCTTC. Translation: CASRTDRSDGYTF.

For the CDR3, the DNA is TGCAGCGTTGAGGGACTAGCGGGGGTGAAGACCCAGTACTTC. Its protein product is CSVEGLAGVKTQYF. V is TRBV29-1 and J is TRBJ2-5; 14 nucleotides line up with TRBD2. Germline assignment: CDR1 SQVTM and CDR2 ANQGSEA. The CDR3 has 14 residues. After removal of 3 bases from V and 6 bases from J, the junction contained 3 bases not matched to a gene.

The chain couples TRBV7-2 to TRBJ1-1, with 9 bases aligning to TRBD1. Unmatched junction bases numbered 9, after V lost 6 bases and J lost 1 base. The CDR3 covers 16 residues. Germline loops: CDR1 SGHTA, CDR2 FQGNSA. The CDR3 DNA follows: TGTGCCAGCAGAACAACAGGGGGCACGGGGAACACTGAAGCTTTCTTT. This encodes CASRTTGGTGNTEAFF.

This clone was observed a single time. The CDR3 region has the DNA TGCGCCAGCAGCTTAGGACAGGGACCAACTAATGAAAAACTGTTTTTT. Translating it yields CASSLGQGPTNEKLFF. This chain connects TRBV5-1 to TRBJ1-4, with 8 bases matching TRBD1. In germline, CDR1 is SGHRS, CDR2 YFSETQ. J was trimmed by 0 bases and V by 2 bases; bases with no gene match: 3. The length of the CDR3 is 16 residues.